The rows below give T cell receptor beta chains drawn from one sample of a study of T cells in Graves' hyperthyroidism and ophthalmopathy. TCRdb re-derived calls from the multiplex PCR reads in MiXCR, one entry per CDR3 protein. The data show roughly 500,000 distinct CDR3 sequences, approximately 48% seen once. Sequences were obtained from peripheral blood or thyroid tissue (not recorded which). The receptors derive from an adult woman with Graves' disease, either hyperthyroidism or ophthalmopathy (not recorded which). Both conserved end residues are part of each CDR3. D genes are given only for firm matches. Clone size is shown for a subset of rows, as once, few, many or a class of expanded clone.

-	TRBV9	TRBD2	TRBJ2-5	CASTATGTSEKTQYF	TGTGCCAGCACCGCTACGGGGACTAGTGAAAAGACCCAGTACTTC
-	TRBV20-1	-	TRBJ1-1	CSASFMDNTEAFF	TGCAGTGCTAGTTTCATGGATAACACTGAAGCTTTCTTT
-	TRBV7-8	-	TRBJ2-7	CASSLEQVYEQYF	TGTGCCAGCAGCTTAGAACAGGTATACGAGCAGTACTTC
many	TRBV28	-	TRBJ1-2	CASSIATGAYGYTF	TGTGCCAGCAGTATCGCGACCGGGGCCTATGGCTACACCTTC
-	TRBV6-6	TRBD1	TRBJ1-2	CASSEEPTGDGYTF	TGTGCCAGCAGTGAAGAACCGACAGGGGATGGCTACACCTTC
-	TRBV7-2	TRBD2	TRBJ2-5	CASSLSTGAGQETQYF	TGTGCCAGCAGCTTATCAACAGGAGCGGGACAAGAGACCCAGTACTTC
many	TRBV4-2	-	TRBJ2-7	CASSQERTSTYEQYF	TGTGCCAGCAGCCAAGAGAGGACATCGACCTACGAGCAGTACTTC
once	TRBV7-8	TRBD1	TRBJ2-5	CASNLAGIRGETQYF	TGTGCCAGCAACTTAGCAGGCATCAGGGGGGAGACCCAGTACTTC
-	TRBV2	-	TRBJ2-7	CASSRVIIALGEQYF	TGTGCCAGCAGTAGAGTCATCATCGCCTTAGGGGAGCAGTACTTC
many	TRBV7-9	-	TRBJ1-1	CASSLTAANTEAFF	TGTGCCAGCAGCTTAACGGCGGCGAACACTGAAGCTTTCTTT
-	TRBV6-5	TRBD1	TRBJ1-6	CASSYSGQGSPLHF	TGTGCCAGCAGTTACTCGGGACAGGGGTCACCCCTCCACTTT
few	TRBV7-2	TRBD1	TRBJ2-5	CASQDRGETQYF	TGTGCCAGCCAGGACAGGGGAGAGACCCAGTACTTC
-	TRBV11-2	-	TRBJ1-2	CASSLAFGQNYGYTF	TGTGCCAGCAGCTTAGCGTTCGGACAGAACTATGGCTACACCTTC
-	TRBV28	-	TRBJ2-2	CASSLVSANTGELFF	TGTGCCAGCAGTTTAGTCTCGGCGAACACCGGGGAGCTGTTTTTT
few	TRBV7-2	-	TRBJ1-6	CASSLTAIIVKSPLHF	TGTGCCAGCAGCTTAACGGCAATTATTGTTAAATCACCCCTCCACTTT
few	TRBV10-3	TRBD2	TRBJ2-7	CAISENRAGGGAYEQYF	TGTGCCATCAGTGAGAATAGGGCGGGAGGAGGTGCCTACGAGCAGTACTTC
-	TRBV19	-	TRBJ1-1	CASSVRPLVFNTEAFF	TGTGCCAGTAGTGTGAGACCCCTCGTTTTCAACACTGAAGCTTTCTTT
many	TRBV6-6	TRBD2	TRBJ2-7	CASLPSGQNYEQYF	TGTGCCAGCCTCCCTAGCGGCCAGAACTACGAGCAGTACTTC
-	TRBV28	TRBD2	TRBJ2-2	CASRWGGTGELFF	TGTGCCAGCAGATGGGGGGGCACCGGGGAGCTGTTTTTT
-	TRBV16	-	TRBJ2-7	CASSQANPVSSYEQYF	TGTGCCAGCAGCCAAGCTAACCCGGTCAGCTCCTACGAGCAGTACTTC
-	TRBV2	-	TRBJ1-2	CASSESGGYGYTF	TGTGCCAGCAGTGAAAGCGGTGGTTATGGCTACACCTTC
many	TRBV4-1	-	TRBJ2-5	CASSQDGLGGTQYF	TGCGCCAGCAGCCAAGATGGCCTAGGGGGGACCCAGTACTTC
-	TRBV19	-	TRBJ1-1	CASSRQGHTEAFF	TGTGCCAGTAGTAGGCAGGGGCACACTGAAGCTTTCTTT
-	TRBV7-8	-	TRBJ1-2	CASSLYTGAGYTF	TGTGCCAGCAGCCTATATACGGGGGCTGGCTACACCTTC
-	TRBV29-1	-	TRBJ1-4	CSVATAVRNEKLFF	TGCAGCGTTGCGACAGCCGTCCGAAATGAAAAACTGTTTTTT
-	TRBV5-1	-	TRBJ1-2	CASSRAGGSNYGYTF	TGCGCCAGCAGCCGAGCGGGGGGGTCCAACTATGGCTACACCTTC
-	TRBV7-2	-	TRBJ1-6	CASSWKTVRNSPLHF	TGTGCCAGCAGCTGGAAGACAGTTCGAAATTCACCCCTCCACTTT
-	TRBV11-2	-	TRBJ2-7	CASSLDGGYEQYF	TGTGCCAGCAGCTTAGATGGGGGTTACGAGCAGTACTTC
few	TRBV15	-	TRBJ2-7	CATSRDQSGGYEQYF	TGTGCCACCAGCAGAGATCAATCGGGTGGCTACGAGCAGTACTTC
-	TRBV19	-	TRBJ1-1	CASIKVKNTEAFF	TGTGCCAGTATTAAGGTTAAGAACACTGAAGCTTTCTTT
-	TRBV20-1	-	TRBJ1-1	CSALQVGATNTEVFF	TGCAGTGCTCTACAAGTGGGGGCCACGAACACTGAAGTTTTCTTT
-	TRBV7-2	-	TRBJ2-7	CASSFQGGNEQYF	TGTGCCAGCAGCTTTCAGGGTGGCAACGAGCAGTACTTC
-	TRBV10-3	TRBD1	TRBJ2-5	CAISDAGGMETQYF	TGTGCCATCAGTGACGCAGGGGGCATGGAGACCCAGTACTTC
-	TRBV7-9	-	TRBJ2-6	CASIPQGLAGANVLTF	TGTGCCAGCATACCCCAGGGGTTGGCTGGGGCCAACGTCCTGACTTTC
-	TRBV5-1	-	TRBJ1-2	CASSFGIRGYTF	TGCGCCAGCAGCTTCGGGATAAGGGGCTACACCTTC
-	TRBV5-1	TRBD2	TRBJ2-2	CASSLGLAGVSARELFF	TGCGCCAGCAGCCTGGGACTAGCGGGAGTCTCGGCTCGGGAGCTGTTTTTT
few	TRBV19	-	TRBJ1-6	CASSIGHRTDSPLHF	TGTGCCAGTAGTATAGGGCACCGGACGGATTCACCCCTCCACTTT
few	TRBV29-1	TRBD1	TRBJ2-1	CSAGGAYNEQFF	TGCAGCGCAGGGGGCGCCTACAATGAGCAGTTCTTC
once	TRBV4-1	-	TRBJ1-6	CASSQMGLYGYNSPLHF	TGCGCCAGCAGCCAGATGGGACTCTATGGCTATAATTCACCCCTCCACTTT
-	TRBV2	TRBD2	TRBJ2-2	CASRDSGPEGELFF	TGTGCCAGCAGAGATAGCGGGCCGGAGGGAGAGCTGTTTTTT
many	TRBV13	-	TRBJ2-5	CASSLWQETQYF	TGTGCCAGCAGCTTATGGCAAGAGACCCAGTACTTC
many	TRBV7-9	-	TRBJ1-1	CASSLVGGRDTEAFF	TGTGCCAGCAGCTTAGTTGGGGGGCGTGACACTGAAGCTTTCTTT